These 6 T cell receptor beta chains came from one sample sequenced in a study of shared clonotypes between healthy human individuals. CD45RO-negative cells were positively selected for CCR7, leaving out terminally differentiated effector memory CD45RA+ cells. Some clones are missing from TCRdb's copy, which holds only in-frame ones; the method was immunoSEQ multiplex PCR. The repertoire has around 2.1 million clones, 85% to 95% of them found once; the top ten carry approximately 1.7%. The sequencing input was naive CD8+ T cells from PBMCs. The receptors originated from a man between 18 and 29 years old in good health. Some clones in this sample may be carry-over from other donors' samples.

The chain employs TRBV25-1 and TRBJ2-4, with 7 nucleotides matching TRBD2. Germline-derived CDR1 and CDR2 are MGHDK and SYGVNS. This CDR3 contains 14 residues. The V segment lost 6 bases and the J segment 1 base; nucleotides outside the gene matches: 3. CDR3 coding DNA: TGTGCCAGCAGCGGGGGGTGGGCCAAAAACATTCAGTACTTC. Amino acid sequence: CASSGGWAKNIQYF.

In DNA form, the CDR3 reads TGTGCCAGCAGCTTAGTCAGGGGTGAGGGCTACACCTTC. This encodes CASSLVRGEGYTF. The gene calls are TRBV7-2 and TRBJ1-2; D possibly corresponds to TRBD1 (6 bases). This CDR3 contains 13 residues. Germline CDR1 SGHTA, CDR2 FQGNSA. V shed 1 base and J shed 8 bases, with 11 bases lying between them.

CDR3 residues: CASRGTGGYMNTEAFF. The CDR3, as DNA: TGTGCCAGCAGGGGGACAGGGGGCTACATGAACACTGAAGCTTTCTTT. The J gene is TRBJ1-1, the V gene TRBV28; 12 positions agree with TRBD1. Trimming cost V 6 bases and J 0 bases; bases outside gene matches: 5. This CDR3 is 16 amino acids long. Germline-derived CDR1 and CDR2 are MDHEN and SYDVKM.

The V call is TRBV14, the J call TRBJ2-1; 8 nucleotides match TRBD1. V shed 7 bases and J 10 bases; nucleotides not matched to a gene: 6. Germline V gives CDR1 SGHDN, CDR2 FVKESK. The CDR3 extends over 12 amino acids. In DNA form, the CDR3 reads TGTGCCAGCACCCCAGGGGGCTTGGAGCAGTTCTTC. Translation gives CASTPGGLEQFF.

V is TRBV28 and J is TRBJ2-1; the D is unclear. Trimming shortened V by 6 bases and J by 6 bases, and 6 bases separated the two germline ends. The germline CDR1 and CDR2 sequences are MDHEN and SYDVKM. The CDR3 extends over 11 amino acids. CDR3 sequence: CASRDGNEQFF. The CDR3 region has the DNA TGTGCCAGCAGGGACGGCAATGAGCAGTTCTTC. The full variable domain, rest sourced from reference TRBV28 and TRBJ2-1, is DVKVTQSSRYLVKRTGEKVFLECVQDMDHENMFWYRQDPGLGLRLIYFSYDVKMKEKGDIPEGYSVSREKKERFSLILESASTNQTSMYLCASRDGNEQFFGPGTRLTVL.

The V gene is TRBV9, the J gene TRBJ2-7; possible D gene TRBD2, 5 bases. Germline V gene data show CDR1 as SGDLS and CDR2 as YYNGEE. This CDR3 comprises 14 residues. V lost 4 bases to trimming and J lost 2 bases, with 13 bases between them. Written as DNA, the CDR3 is TGTGCCAGCAGCCTAGGACGGGAAACCTACGAGCAGTACTTC. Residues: CASSLGRETYEQYF.